The present T cell receptor beta chain was sequenced within a study of human T cells and chemical hapten exposure. The overall study: Sensitization was performed using 2% DPC on a 2 cm by 2 cm upper inner arm skin site.

The time point: pre-sensitization, week 0. Treatment denoted: therapeutic diphenylcyclopropenone sensitization with weekly scalp DPC. As the library was built, unique molecular identifiers were attached to individual cDNA molecules. From the RACE reads, TCRdb called clonotypes with MiXCR, one entry per CDR3 protein. The sample yields more than 250,000 distinct CDR3 sequences, 7.5% to 8% seen once. Germline V gives CDR1 DFQATT, CDR2 SNEGSKA (reference sequence). The CDR3 has 14 residues. Trimming cost V 7 bases and J 3 bases; bases outside gene matches: 8. This sample comprised whole blood, obtained in connection with sensitization to the hapten diphenylcyclopropenone (DPC). This receptor was taken from a man between 18 and 29 years old with alopecia areata. Some clones in this sample may be carry-over from other donors' samples. The genes are TRBV20-1 and TRBJ2-7, with 11 bases that match TRBD2. The CDR3: CSVLAGGMVYEQYF. The CDR3 DNA reads TGCAGTGTTCTAGCGGGGGGCATGGTCTACGAGCAGTACTTC.